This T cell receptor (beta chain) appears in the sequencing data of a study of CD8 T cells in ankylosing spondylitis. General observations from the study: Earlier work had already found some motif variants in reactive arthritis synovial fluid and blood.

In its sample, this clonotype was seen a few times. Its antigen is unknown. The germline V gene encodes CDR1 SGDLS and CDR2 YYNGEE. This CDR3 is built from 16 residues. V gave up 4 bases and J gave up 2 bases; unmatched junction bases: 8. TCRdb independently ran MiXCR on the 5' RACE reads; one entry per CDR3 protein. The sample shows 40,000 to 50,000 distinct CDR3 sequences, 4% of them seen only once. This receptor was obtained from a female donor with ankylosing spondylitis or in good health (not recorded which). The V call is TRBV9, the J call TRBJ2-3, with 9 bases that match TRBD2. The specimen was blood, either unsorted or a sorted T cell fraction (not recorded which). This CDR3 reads CASSTHSGGFTDTQYF. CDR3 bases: TGTGCCAGCAGCACCCATAGCGGGGGTTTCACAGATACGCAGTATTTT.